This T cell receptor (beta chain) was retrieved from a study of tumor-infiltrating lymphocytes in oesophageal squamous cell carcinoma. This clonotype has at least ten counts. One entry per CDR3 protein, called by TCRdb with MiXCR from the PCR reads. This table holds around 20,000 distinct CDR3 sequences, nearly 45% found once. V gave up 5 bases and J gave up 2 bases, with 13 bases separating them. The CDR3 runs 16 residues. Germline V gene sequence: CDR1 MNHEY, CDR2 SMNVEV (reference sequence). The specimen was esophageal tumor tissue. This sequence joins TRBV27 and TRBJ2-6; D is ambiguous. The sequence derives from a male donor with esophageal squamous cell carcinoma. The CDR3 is CASSRSATAGANVLTF. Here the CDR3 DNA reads TGTGCCAGCAGTAGGTCTGCAACGGCTGGGGCCAACGTCCTGACTTTC.